This TCR beta chain was recovered during a study of blood T cells in healthy people across ages (dated by TCRdb to 2014 to 2015). General notes on the study: In model experiments, roughly one uniquely barcoded TCR beta cDNA molecule per two T cells was captured by template switching. The study measured age-related changes in TCR beta repertoire diversity using deep sequencing normalized with unique cDNA molecular identifiers. The donors were split into four age groups: young (average approximately 16 years), middle-aged (39), aged (62) and long-lived (roughly 86). To avoid experimental bias, donors of different ages were spread randomly across the sequencing lanes. The study analyzed two additional independent replicas of 1 million unique cDNA reads from the same blood draw for two donors, one aged 18 to 29 and one aged 80 or older.

The CDR3 measures 14 amino acids from cysteine to phenylalanine. Here the CDR3 DNA is all that survives: 42 bases in frame from base 1. For this chain, trimming is 7 bases at the V end and 5 bases at the J end, and the number of junction bases without a gene match is 5. The roughly 37 donors, aged about 6 to 95 years, were systemically healthy Caucasian individuals from Russia. Each donor gave 8 to 10 milliliters of peripheral blood, drawn into EDTA-treated Vacutainer tubes. Ficoll-Paque density-gradient centrifugation was used to isolate PBMCs, with at least 6.5 million per sample. Total RNA, at least 6 micrograms per sample, was extracted from PBMCs with Trizol reagent. For every donor, flow cytometry on a PBMC aliquot measured the percentage of naive CD45RAhigh/CD27high T cells. Receptors were amplified or captured by 5' RACE. TCRdb names Illumina HiSeq 2500 as the instrument used. The second PCR ran for roughly 7 to 11 cycles and used a J-beta primer mix along with a sample-barcoded 5' primer. Each TCR beta cDNA molecule received a unique molecular identifier from a template-switch 5' adaptor carrying 12 random nucleotides. At least 2.5 million CDR3-containing paired-end reads were obtained from each sample. All of the RNA was converted into first-strand cDNA using the Mint cDNA synthesis kit, with a TRBC-specific oligonucleotide serving as the primer. All cDNA was treated with uracil-DNA glycosylase and then went through a first 18-cycle PCR with the universal primers M1SS and BC2_uni_R. In the authors' own workflow: Normalization of each sample was performed by random selection of 1 million high-quality reads, each carrying a distinct molecular identifier. Reads sharing molecular identifiers were discarded rather than binned into consensus sequences. MiTCR, run with a Q25 quality threshold and the strictest error-elimination algorithm, handled CDR3 identification, clonotype clustering and error correction. A nonparametric unseen species model with Euler transformation was used to estimate lower-bound total TCR beta diversity. Through fastp at Q25 and MiXCR, TCRdb rebuilt clones from the public reads, retaining in-frame beta chains. Every entry covers one CDR3 protein and lists the most common genes and DNA from its rows. TCRdb assigned the V and J calls; the authors' analysis was not used. The sample profile shows some 1.5 million distinct CDR3 sequences; 28% of them were found once. Of the sample, more than 6% is held by the ten largest clones.

Turning to this clonotype: Its antigen is not yet known. Per-nucleotide qualities are absent, and no much larger clonotype sits a single base away.

The paper as a whole reports these results and caveats: Conclusive comparison of naive and antigen-experienced compartments was prevented by the profiling of bulk unsorted PBMCs. Observed TCR beta diversity per million T cells fell roughly linearly with age, and a significant reduction was already apparent by age approximately 41. The percentage of naive T cells measured by flow cytometry correlated strongly with observed TCR beta diversity. Estimates of total diversity from one million sequenced T cells were regarded as lower bounds and underestimates. Donor CMV infection status was unknown, potentially confounding age-related changes in expanded clonotypes. Compared with the aged group, the long-lived group had more naive CD4+ T cells, fewer expanded clones and increased TCR diversity, suggesting age selection.

The source of this sequence is a woman in her 30s in good health. The V and J segments used are TRBV12-3 or TRBV12-4 and TRBJ2-2, and TRBD2 aligns with 9 junction nucleotides. Material: blood. The DNA sequence is given as TGTGCCAGCACTATACTAGCGGGTACCGGGGAGCTGTTTTTT. Its translation reads: CASTILAGTGELFF.